This T cell receptor beta chain appears in the sequencing data of a study of T cell responses to AZD1222 COVID-19 vaccine. Study results and limitations: Two AZD1222 doses significantly raised spike-specific TCR breadth and depth over controls.

Remarks on this clone: No antigen is known for it. One junction end disagrees with the germline gene, perhaps due to a read error.

TCRdb's table, derived via immunoSEQ multiplex PCR, lists solely in-frame clones and lacks some. This table holds some 65,000 clones, around 74% found once. The CDR3 totals 13 residues. Germline loops: CDR1 GTSNPN, CDR2 SVGIG (reference sequence). This material consisted of peripheral blood, taken on day 0 of MenACWY control vaccination. The sequence was collected from an adult in good health. The chain recombines TRBV30 with TRBJ1-6, with a weak D call TRBD1 (5 bases). CDR3 protein: CAWNDSGDSLLHF. The CDR3 nucleotides are TGTGCCTGGAATGACAGTGGGGATTCACTCCTCCACTTT.